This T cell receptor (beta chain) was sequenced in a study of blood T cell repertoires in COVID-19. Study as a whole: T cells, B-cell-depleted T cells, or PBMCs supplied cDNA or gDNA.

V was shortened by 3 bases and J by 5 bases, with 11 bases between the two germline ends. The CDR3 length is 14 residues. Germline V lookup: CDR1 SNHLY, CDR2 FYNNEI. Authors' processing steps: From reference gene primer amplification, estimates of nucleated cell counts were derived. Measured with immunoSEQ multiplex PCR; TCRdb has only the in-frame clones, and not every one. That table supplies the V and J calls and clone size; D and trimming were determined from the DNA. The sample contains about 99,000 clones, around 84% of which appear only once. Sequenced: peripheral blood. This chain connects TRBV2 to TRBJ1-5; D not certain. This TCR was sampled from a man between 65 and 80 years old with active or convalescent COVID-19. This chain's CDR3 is CASSESGRYQPQHF. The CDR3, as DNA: TGTGCCAGCAGTGAGTCGGGTCGGTATCAGCCCCAGCATTTT. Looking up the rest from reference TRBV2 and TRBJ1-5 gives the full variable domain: EPEVTQTPSHQVTQMGQEVILRCVPISNHLYFYWYRQILGQKVEFLVSFYNNEISEKSEIFDDQFSVERPDGSNFTLKIRSTKLEDSAMYFCASSESGRYQPQHFGDGTRLSIL.